Listed here are 9 T cell receptor beta chains from one sample, sequenced in a study of T cell responses to AZD1222 COVID-19 vaccine. Only in-frame clones appear in the TCRdb table, and some are missing; sequencing was by immunoSEQ multiplex PCR. The sample shows fewer than 150,000 clones, roughly nine tenths of them seen only once. The specimen was peripheral blood, collected 28 days after the second AZD1222 dose. The receptors come from an adult who received the AZD1222 COVID-19 vaccine.

The chain employs TRBV6-1 and TRBJ1-5; unclear D gene. V shed 2 bases and J shed 0 bases, with 11 bases lying between them. CDR1 and CDR2 from the germline V gene are MNHNS and SASEGT. CDR3 length: 16 residues. Here the CDR3 DNA reads TGTGCCAGCAGTGAATGGGCCCTTAGTAGCAATCAGCCCCAGCATTTT. This encodes CASSEWALSSNQPQHF.

The chain uses TRBV2 and TRBJ1-1; D unclear. CDR1 and CDR2 from the germline V gene are SNHLY and FYNNEI. Trimming stripped 2 bases from V and 3 bases from J, with 7 bases between. This CDR3 is 13 amino acids long. CDR3 coding DNA: TGTGCCAGCAGTGAAACTGCGGACACTGAAGCTTTCTTT. It is translated as CASSETADTEAFF.

This clone appeared a few times. The chain has TRBV5-1 and TRBJ1-6; D not resolved. The CDR3 runs to 15 residues. V lost 1 base, J lost 0 bases, and 5 bases lay in between. The germline V gene encodes CDR1 SGHRS and CDR2 YFSETQ. CDR3 DNA sequence: TGCGCCAGCAGCTTGCAGAGCTCCTATAATTCACCCCTCCACTTT. This encodes CASSLQSSYNSPLHF.

V and J are TRBV30 and TRBJ1-2; D may be TRBD1 (5 bases). The CDR3 sequence is 14 residues long. Trimming cost V 0 bases and J 8 bases, with 16 bases left between them. Germline V CDR1 and CDR2: GTSNPN, SVGIG (reference sequence). The CDR3 DNA follows: TGTGCCTGGAGTGTAGGGGATTCTACGAGGGGCTACACCTTC. It codes for CAWSVGDSTRGYTF. Combining the CDR3 with reference TRBV30 and TRBJ1-2 gives the whole variable domain SQTIHQWPATLVQPVGSPLSLECTVEGTSNPNLYWYRQAAGRGLQLLFYSVGIGQISSEVPQNLSASRPQDRQFILSSKKLLLSDSGFYLCAWSVGDSTRGYTFGSGTRLTVV.

This chain uses TRBV6-1 with TRBJ2-4; 8 bases align to TRBD2. This CDR3 comprises 14 residues. The germline gives CDR1 MNHNS, CDR2 SASEGT. The J segment lost 9 bases and the V segment lost 3 bases, leaving 7 bases of the junction unmatched. DNA for the CDR3: TGTGCCAGCAGTGAGGATTATGCGGGGGGCATTCAGTACTTC. It translates to CASSEDYAGGIQYF.

The genes are TRBV6-5 and TRBJ1-5, with D maybe TRBD1 (6 bases). The CDR3 has 12 amino acids. The germline gives CDR1 MNHEY, CDR2 SVGAGI. The CDR3 region has the DNA TGTGGCGTCGGGGGGCTGAATCAGCCCCAGCATTTT. It is translated as CGVGGLNQPQHF.

The chain couples TRBV7-6 to TRBJ2-2, with 9 bases lining up with TRBD1. Germline-derived CDR1 and CDR2 are SGHVS and FNYEAQ. This CDR3 is 17 amino acids long. With 5 bases clipped from V and 0 bases from J, the junction kept 7 bases outside the gene matches. CDR3 protein: CASSPNRGPPNTGELFF. Written as DNA, the CDR3 is TGTGCCAGCAGCCCTAACAGGGGGCCCCCGAACACCGGGGAGCTGTTTTTT.

The chain employs TRBV10-3 and TRBJ1-2; D may be TRBD1 (6 bases). V lost 0 bases and J lost 2, with 13 bases in between. The length of the CDR3 is 16 residues. From germline, CDR1 is ENHRY and CDR2 SYGVKD. The CDR3 sequence is CAISESKGHKNYGYTF. As DNA, the CDR3 is TGTGCCATCAGTGAGTCGAAGGGACATAAAAACTATGGCTACACCTTC.

V is TRBV2 and J is TRBJ1-6, with 10 bases aligning to TRBD1. This CDR3 has 16 amino acids. CDR1 and CDR2 from the germline V gene are SNHLY and FYNNEI. V dropped 6 bases and J dropped 4; count of bases not matched to a gene: 6. For the CDR3, the DNA is TGTGCCAGCAGGGCTGGACAGGGGGTTTATAATTCACCCCTCCACTTT. It encodes CASRAGQGVYNSPLHF.